These 19 T cell receptor beta chains were all obtained from the same sample, sequenced in a study of control samples from healthy donors and cancer patients. Clones were sequenced by immunoSEQ multiplex PCR, and TCRdb holds only the in-frame ones, with some missing. The data hold approximately 15,000 clones, with 85% to 90% observed a single time. Specimen: PBMCs. The receptor set was obtained from a woman in her 70s with colorectal cancer.

The CDR3 is CASTQAGGTGELFF. The DNA for the CDR3 is TGTGCCAGCACCCAAGCGGGGGGGACCGGGGAGCTGTTTTTT. This chain joins TRBV28 and TRBJ2-2; 10 nucleotides match TRBD2. The CDR3 is made up of 14 amino acids. The V gene end was trimmed by 7 bases and the J gene end by 5 bases; junction bases not matched to a gene: 4. Germline CDR1 reads MDHEN; CDR2 reads SYDVKM.

The V and J genes are TRBV2 and TRBJ1-2; the D is unclear. The CDR3 has 14 amino acids. Per the germline V gene, CDR1 is SNHLY and CDR2 is FYNNEI. Trimming left V 3 bases short and J 0 bases short, with 8 bases between. The CDR3 DNA reads as TGTGCCAGCAGTGATTCCCACTCTAACTATGGCTACACCTTC. As protein: CASSDSHSNYGYTF.

The chain links TRBV6-5 to TRBJ2-7, with 7 nucleotides matching TRBD2. The CDR3 loop spans 15 amino acids. Germline loops: CDR1 MNHEY, CDR2 SVGAGI. Trimming cost V 4 bases and J 4 bases; bases outside gene matches: 10. Written as DNA, the CDR3 is TGTGCCAGCAGTTCCCCGGGGAGCGGGAAGTACGAGCAGTACTTC. It yields the protein CASSSPGSGKYEQYF.

In this sample, this clone turned up once. In DNA form, the CDR3 reads TGTGCCAGCAGCTTCAGCTCCTACGAGCAGTACTTC. Translated, it gives CASSFSSYEQYF. The chain employs TRBV11-2 and TRBJ2-7, with D unclear. CDR1 and CDR2 (germline): SGHAT, FQNNGV. The V end was cut by 3 bases, the J end by 0 bases, with 3 bases between. The CDR3 contains 12 residues.

This chain connects TRBV2 to TRBJ2-5; 13 nucleotides match TRBD2. Germline CDR1 and CDR2: SNHLY and FYNNEI. V gave up 6 bases and J gave up 4 bases; unmatched junction bases: 8. This CDR3 is built from 16 residues. CDR3 DNA: TGTGCCAGCAGGGATAGACTAGCGGGGGGTGTAGAGACCCAGTACTTC. Translated, it gives CASRDRLAGGVETQYF.

The chain employs TRBV4-1 and TRBJ2-1, with D hard to call. The CDR3 runs to 18 residues. Looked up from germline, CDR1 is MGHRA and CDR2 is YSYEKL. V was shortened by 0 bases and J by 3 bases, with 18 bases between the two germline ends. CDR3 residues: CASSQDPGWPWSYNEQFF. Written as DNA, the CDR3 is TGCGCCAGCAGCCAAGATCCCGGCTGGCCCTGGAGCTACAATGAGCAGTTCTTC.

The V and J genes are TRBV7-9 and TRBJ2-7; 10 bases agree with TRBD1. The CDR3 loop spans 15 amino acids. The germline CDR1 and CDR2 sequences are SEHNR and FQNEAQ (reference sequence). Germline trimming cut 5 bases from V and 2 bases from J; bases unmatched to any gene: 6. The CDR3 coding sequence is TGTGCCAGCAGCGGCGGGACAGGGGATACCTACGAGCAGTACTTC. Its protein product is CASSGGTGDTYEQYF.

The chain couples TRBV9 to TRBJ2-2, with TRBD2 identical over 7 bases. V was pared by 0 bases and J by 3 bases, with 2 bases of the junction left unmatched. Per germline, CDR1 SGDLS and CDR2 YYNGEE. This CDR3 is built from 15 residues. The CDR3 spells CASSVGGSDTGELFF. The CDR3 DNA is TGTGCCAGCAGCGTAGGCGGGAGCGACACCGGGGAGCTGTTTTTT.

V and J are TRBV7-2 and TRBJ1-2; D not certain. V shed 0 bases and J shed 2 bases, with 10 bases lying between them. Germline CDR1 is SGHTA and CDR2 is FQGNSA. The CDR3 extends over 15 amino acids. The CDR3 loop reads CASSLAAIENYGYTF. CDR3 bases: TGTGCCAGCAGCTTAGCTGCGATAGAAAACTATGGCTACACCTTC.

On this clone itself: One end of the junction does not line up with germline, which may come from a read error. The chain has TRBV5-6 and TRBJ1-1, with 9 bases fitting TRBD1. Germline CDR1 reads SGHDT; CDR2 reads YYEEEE. The CDR3 runs to 16 residues. CDR3 in DNA: TGTGCCAGCAGGCCCCAGGGGACAGGGCTGAACGCTGAAGCTTTCTTT. Translating gives CASRPQGTGLNAEAFF.

The V gene is TRBV21-1, the J gene TRBJ2-1; TRBD2, as called in the table, went unchecked against the DNA. TRBV21-1 is a recognized pseudogene. The CDR3 has 18 amino acids. CDR3 loop: CASSKEASGSPWDNEQFF. Written as DNA, the CDR3 is TGTGCCAGCAGCAAAGAGGCTAGCGGGAGTCCCTGGGACAATGAGCAGTTCTTC.

This chain joins TRBV7-6 and TRBJ2-7; 10 bases agree with TRBD2. CDR3 length equals 15 residues. The germline V gene has CDR1 SGHVS and CDR2 FNYEAQ. V shed 5 bases, J shed 2 bases, and the junction held 6 bases outside the gene matches. The CDR3 region has the DNA TGTGCCAGCAGCCCGCCTAGCGGGAGCGCCTACGAGCAGTACTTC. It yields the protein CASSPPSGSAYEQYF.

The chain carries TRBV27 and TRBJ1-6; TRBD1 matches at 8 bases. This CDR3 is 14 amino acids long. The J segment lost 9 bases and the V segment lost 6 bases, leaving 7 bases of the junction unmatched. Germline V lookup: CDR1 MNHEY, CDR2 SMNVEV (reference sequence). The CDR3 loop reads CASRLGTGFSPLHF. The CDR3 nucleotides read TGTGCCAGCAGGCTAGGGACAGGTTTTTCACCCCTCCACTTT.

The chain combines TRBV4-3 with TRBJ1-4; no clear D. The CDR3 runs 13 residues. Germline V gene sequence: CDR1 LGHNA, CDR2 YSLEER. Trimming took off 0 bases at V and 8 bases at J, with 7 bases between the two ends. This CDR3 reads CASSQDSREKLFF. The CDR3 region has the DNA TGCGCCAGCAGCCAAGACTCGAGGGAAAAACTGTTTTTT.

This chain uses TRBV12-5 with TRBJ2-1; 9 nucleotides line up with TRBD1. J was trimmed by 4 bases and V by 1 base; bases with no gene match: 11. The CDR3 has 18 residues. Germline V CDR1 and CDR2: LGHNT, FRNRAP. CDR3 region: CASGLGPGQGVGYNEQFF. The CDR3 DNA is TGTGCTAGTGGTTTGGGACCGGGACAGGGTGTAGGATACAATGAGCAGTTCTTC.

The chain combines TRBV27 with TRBJ1-5; no reliable D call. CDR3 size: 13 residues. Germline-derived CDR1 and CDR2 are MNHEY and SMNVEV (reference sequence). The V gene lost 3 bases and the J gene lost 0 bases, with 3 bases spanning the gap. Here the CDR3 DNA reads TGTGCCAGCAGTTTTTATAGCAATCAGCCCCAGCATTTT. Translation gives CASSFYSNQPQHF.

The chain has TRBV6-2 or TRBV6-3 and TRBJ1-5, with D hard to call. Germline V CDR1 and CDR2: MNHEY, SVGEGT. V was clipped by 6 bases and J by 6 bases, with 12 bases between them. The CDR3 runs 13 residues. Written as DNA, the CDR3 is TGTGCCAGCAGCCCAATAACAAGTCAGCCCCAGCATTTT. Its translation is CASSPITSQPQHF.

This clone is a singleton in its sample. The chain is built from TRBV7-2 and TRBJ2-3; D gene uncertain. Germline CDR1 is SGHTA and CDR2 is FQGNSA. V lost 1 base and J 1 base, leaving 12 bases between the germline ends. The CDR3 length is 16 residues. In DNA, the CDR3 is TGTGCCAGCAGCTTAGATAGGTCCCCCGGCACAGATACGCAGTATTTT. Its protein is CASSLDRSPGTDTQYF.

This chain links TRBV5-1 with TRBJ1-1; D is unresolved. V was shortened by 4 bases and J by 0 bases, with 16 bases between the two germline ends. The CDR3 is made up of 16 amino acids. CDR1 SGHRS and CDR2 YFSETQ come from the germline V gene. CDR3 protein: CASSVGTWRVNTEAFF. The CDR3 bases are TGCGCCAGCAGCGTGGGAACGTGGAGGGTGAACACTGAAGCTTTCTTT. Filled out from reference TRBV5-1 and TRBJ1-1, the complete variable domain reads KAGVTQTPRYLIKTRGQQVTLSCSPISGHRSVSWYQQTPGQGLQFLFEYFSETQRNKGNFPGRFSGRQFSNSRSEMNVSTLELGDSALYLCASSVGTWRVNTEAFFGQGTRLTVV.